The present entry profiles one T cell receptor beta chain with its context. Its antigen is unknown. The sample comes from a study of T cell repertoires in cytomegalovirus infection. Study information: The authors used CMV epitopes that were HLA-C-restricted (recently identified) and HLA-B-restricted (well studied). Study results and caveats: Carriers of CMV and the relevant HLA type were discriminated by public TCR beta frequency. Dominant in the ex vivo response were TCR beta clonotypes restricted by HLA-C and specific for CMV.

There are 15 residues in the CDR3. The V and J ends lost 7 bases and 6 bases, in that order; junction bases with no gene match: 10. Using its own MiXCR run on the reads, TCRdb lists one record per CDR3 protein. This sample yields a few hundred thousand distinct CDR3 sequences, of which 40% are seen a single time; about 46% belongs to the top ten. The sequence was obtained from a human donor in good health (CMV status not recorded). Some clones in this sample may be carry-over from other donors' samples. This sample comprised cultured PBMCs, obtained from culture after CMV antigen stimulation. This chain joins TRBV12-3 or TRBV12-4 and TRBJ2-2; 8 bases align to TRBD1. CDR3 sequence reads: CASNSPGQVAGELFF. The CDR3 nucleotides are TGTGCCAGCAATTCGCCGGGACAGGTCGCCGGGGAGCTGTTTTTT.